Presented here are 10 T cell receptor beta chains from one specimen sequenced in a study of blood T cell repertoires in COVID-19. TCRdb keeps only in-frame clones here, not all; method: immunoSEQ multiplex PCR. Counted here are around 200,000 clones, just under 90% occurring once; the ten biggest clones make up 0.7% to 0.9%. Sequencing used peripheral blood. These receptors all stem from a woman under 30 who had recovered from COVID-19.

V is TRBV9 and J is TRBJ2-1; the match to TRBD1 covers 10 bases. This CDR3 contains 16 residues. With V trimmed by 0 bases and J by 5 bases, 5 bases remained unmatched. Germline CDR1 is SGDLS and CDR2 is YYNGEE. Written as DNA, the CDR3 is TGTGCCAGCAGCGTAGCGTGGACAGGGGGAAACAATGAGCAGTTCTTC. It translates to CASSVAWTGGNNEQFF.

This clone was counted a single time. The chain joins TRBV6-6 to TRBJ2-5; 7 bases align to TRBD1. After removal of 6 bases from V and 2 bases from J, the junction contained 15 bases not matched to a gene. Germline values: CDR1 MNHNY, CDR2 SVGAGI (reference sequence). CDR3 length: 17 residues. The CDR3 loop is CASSRMPPGQTQETQYF. The CDR3 DNA reads as TGTGCCAGCAGCCGAATGCCCCCGGGACAGACTCAAGAGACCCAGTACTTC.

This chain's CDR3 is CASSTSLAGVTDTQYF. CDR3 sequence (DNA): TGTGCCAGCAGCACCTCACTAGCGGGGGTCACAGATACGCAGTATTTT. V is TRBV11-2 and J is TRBJ2-3, with TRBD2 identical over 11 bases. V shed 5 bases, J shed 2 bases, and the junction held 6 bases outside the gene matches. Germline V gives CDR1 SGHAT, CDR2 FQNNGV. The CDR3 contains 16 residues.

The chain employs TRBV5-6 and TRBJ2-2, with a weak D call TRBD2 (5 bases). CDR3 size: 12 residues. The V end lost 4 bases, the J end lost 5 bases, and 6 bases lay between the germline ends. Germline V gene sequence: CDR1 SGHDT, CDR2 YYEEEE. The CDR3 DNA follows: TGTGCCAGCAGCCGCGGGACCGGGGAGCTGTTTTTT. As protein: CASSRGTGELFF.

The rearrangement joins TRBV5-1 to TRBJ1-2; maybe TRBD1 (6 bases). Trimming took off 4 bases at V and 8 bases at J, with 15 bases between the two ends. CDR3 length: 13 amino acids. CDR1 is SGHRS and CDR2 is YFSETQ in the germline V gene. The CDR3 sequence: CASSDTGTIGYTF. Written as DNA, the CDR3 is TGCGCCAGCAGCGATACAGGGACGATAGGCTACACCTTC.

The J gene is TRBJ2-1, the V gene TRBV6-5; 7 nucleotides align to TRBD2. CDR3 size: 15 residues. CDR1 is MNHEY and CDR2 is SVGAGI in the germline V gene. With V trimmed by 6 bases and J by 10 bases, 15 bases remained unmatched. CDR3 DNA sequence: TGTGCCAGCAGGCCTCACGGACTAGGGTTGATAGAGCAGTTCTTC. The encoded protein is CASRPHGLGLIEQFF.

The V call is TRBV5-8, the J call TRBJ2-1; 7 bases match TRBD1. CDR1 is SGHTS, CDR2 YDEGEE, per germline. The CDR3 is 13 amino acids. Trimming at V came to 4 bases and at J to 9 bases, leaving 7 bases not matched to a gene. CDR3: CASSPNRGLEQFF. CDR3 DNA: TGTGCCAGCAGCCCCAACAGGGGTCTTGAGCAGTTCTTC. The full variable domain, rest sourced from reference TRBV5-8 and TRBJ2-1, is EAGVTQSPTHLIKTRGQQATLRCSPISGHTSVYWYQQALGLGLQFLLWYDEGEERNRGNFPPRFSGRQFPNYSSELNVNALELEDSALYLCASSPNRGLEQFFGPGTRLTVL.

This clone was observed a single time. CDR3 amino acids: CASSLTGEKLFF. Written as DNA, the CDR3 is TGTGCCAGCAGTTTAACAGGTGAAAAACTGTTTTTT. This chain connects TRBV12-3 or TRBV12-4 to TRBJ1-4; TRBD1 might be the D (5 bases). V shed 2 bases and J shed 7 bases, with 5 bases lying between them. This CDR3 is 12 amino acids long.

The chain couples TRBV21-1 to TRBJ2-3; the table's D call of TRBD2 was not tested on the DNA. TRBV21-1 is tagged as a pseudogene. This CDR3 contains 12 residues. The DNA of the CDR3 is TGTGCCAGCAGCAATCAAGGAGGTGAGCAGTATTTT. Residues: CASSNQGGEQYF.

This clone occurred once. The chain employs TRBV19 and TRBJ2-2, with TRBD2 matching over 10 bases. Per germline, CDR1 LNHDA and CDR2 SQIVND (reference sequence). V gave up 5 bases and J gave up 5 bases; unmatched junction bases: 11. This CDR3 contains 17 residues. The CDR3 DNA reads TGTGCCAGTAGTTCTTTCCCTAGCGGGAGTTGGACCGGGGAGCTGTTTTTT. Translating it yields CASSSFPSGSWTGELFF.